This TCR beta chain was profiled in a study of neoadjuvant nivolumab and ipilimumab in lung cancer. Study results and caveats: TCR receptors were sequenced in few samples.

This clone has just one count. Its cognate antigen is unknown. Produced via immunoSEQ multiplex PCR; TCRdb's table is partial and in-frame only. The table records about 13,000 clones, 90% to 97% of them present only once. This CDR3 has 18 residues. Deletions cut 5 bases from V and 2 bases from J, with 23 bases between. The germline gives CDR1 SGHVS, CDR2 FNYEAQ. The chain combines TRBV7-6 with TRBJ2-3; a possible D gene is TRBD2 (6 bases). The sample in question was peripheral blood, obtained after neoadjuvant nivolumab, alone or with ipilimumab, at or shortly before surgery. The clonotype was recovered from an adult with non-small cell lung cancer. The CDR3 sequence: CASSPRPVATGVTDTQYF. In DNA form, the CDR3 reads TGTGCCAGCAGCCCACGTCCAGTTGCCACGGGAGTCACAGATACGCAGTATTTT. The whole variable domain, remainder taken from reference TRBV7-6 and TRBJ2-3, is GAGVSQSPRYKVTKRGQDVALRCDPISGHVSLYWYRQALGQGPEFLTYFNYEAQQDKSGLPNDRFSAERPEGSISTLTIQRTEQRDSAMYRCASSPRPVATGVTDTQYFGPGTRLTVL.